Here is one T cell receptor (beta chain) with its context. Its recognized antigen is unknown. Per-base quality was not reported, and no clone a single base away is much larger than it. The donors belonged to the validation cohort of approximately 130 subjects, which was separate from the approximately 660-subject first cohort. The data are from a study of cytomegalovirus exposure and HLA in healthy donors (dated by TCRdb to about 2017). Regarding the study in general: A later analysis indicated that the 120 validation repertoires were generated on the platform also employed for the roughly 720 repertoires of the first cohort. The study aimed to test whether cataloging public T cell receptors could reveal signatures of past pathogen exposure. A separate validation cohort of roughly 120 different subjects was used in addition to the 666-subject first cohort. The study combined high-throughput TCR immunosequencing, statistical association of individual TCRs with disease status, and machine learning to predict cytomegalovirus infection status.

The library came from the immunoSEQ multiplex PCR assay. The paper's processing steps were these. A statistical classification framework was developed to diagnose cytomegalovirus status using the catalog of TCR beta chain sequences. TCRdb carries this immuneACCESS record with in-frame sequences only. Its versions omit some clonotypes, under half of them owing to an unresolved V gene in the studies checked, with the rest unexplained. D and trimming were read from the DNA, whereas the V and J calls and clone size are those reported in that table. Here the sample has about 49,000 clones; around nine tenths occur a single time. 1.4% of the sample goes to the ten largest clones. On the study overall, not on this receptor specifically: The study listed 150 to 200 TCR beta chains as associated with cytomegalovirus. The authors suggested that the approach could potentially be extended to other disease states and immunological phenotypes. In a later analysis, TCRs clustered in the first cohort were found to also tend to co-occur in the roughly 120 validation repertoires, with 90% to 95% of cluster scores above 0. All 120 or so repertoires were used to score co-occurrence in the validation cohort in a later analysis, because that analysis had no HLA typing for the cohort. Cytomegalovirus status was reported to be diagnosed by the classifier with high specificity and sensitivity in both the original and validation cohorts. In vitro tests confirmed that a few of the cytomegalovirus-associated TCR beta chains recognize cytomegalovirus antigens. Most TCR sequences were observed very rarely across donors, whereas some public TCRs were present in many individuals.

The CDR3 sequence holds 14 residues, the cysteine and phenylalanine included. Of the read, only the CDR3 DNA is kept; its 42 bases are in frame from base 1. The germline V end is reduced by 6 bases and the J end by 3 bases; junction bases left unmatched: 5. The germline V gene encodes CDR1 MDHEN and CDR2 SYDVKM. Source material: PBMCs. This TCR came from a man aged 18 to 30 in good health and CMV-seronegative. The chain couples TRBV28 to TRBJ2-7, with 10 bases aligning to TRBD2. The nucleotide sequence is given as TGTGCCAGCAGGGGGAGCGGGAGGGGCTACGAGCAGTACTTC. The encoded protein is CASRGSGRGYEQYF.